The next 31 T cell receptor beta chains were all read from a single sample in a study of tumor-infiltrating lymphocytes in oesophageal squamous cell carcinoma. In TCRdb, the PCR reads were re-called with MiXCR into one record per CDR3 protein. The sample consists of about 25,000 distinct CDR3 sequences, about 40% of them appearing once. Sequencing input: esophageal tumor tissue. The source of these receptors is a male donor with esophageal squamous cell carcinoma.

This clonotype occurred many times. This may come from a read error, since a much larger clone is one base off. The CDR3: CASSFPSGPREQYF. The CDR3 nucleotides are TGTGCCAGCAGCTTTCCTAGCGGACCGCGTGAGCAGTACTTC. V is TRBV7-2 and J is TRBJ2-7; TRBD2 matches 7 bases. This CDR3 has 14 amino acids. Germline V gene lookup returns CDR1 SGHTA and CDR2 FQGNSA. The trim removed 3 bases at V and 7 bases at J, leaving 9 bases unmatched.

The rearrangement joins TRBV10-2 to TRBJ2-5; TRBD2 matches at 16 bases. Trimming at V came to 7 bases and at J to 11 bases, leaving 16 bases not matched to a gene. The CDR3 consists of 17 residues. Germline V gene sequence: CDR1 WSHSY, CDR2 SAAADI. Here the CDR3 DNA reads TGCGCCAGCACCCCCCCGGGACTAGCGGGGGGGGCCTTTCTGCAGTACTTC. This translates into CASTPPGLAGGAFLQYF.

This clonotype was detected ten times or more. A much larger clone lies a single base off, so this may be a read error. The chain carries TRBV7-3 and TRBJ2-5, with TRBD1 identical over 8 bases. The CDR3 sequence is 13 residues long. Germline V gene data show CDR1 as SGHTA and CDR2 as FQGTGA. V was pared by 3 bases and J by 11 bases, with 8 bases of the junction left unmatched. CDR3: CASSLQGANEQYF. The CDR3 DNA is TGTGCCAGCAGCTTGCAGGGGGCGAATGAGCAGTACTTC.

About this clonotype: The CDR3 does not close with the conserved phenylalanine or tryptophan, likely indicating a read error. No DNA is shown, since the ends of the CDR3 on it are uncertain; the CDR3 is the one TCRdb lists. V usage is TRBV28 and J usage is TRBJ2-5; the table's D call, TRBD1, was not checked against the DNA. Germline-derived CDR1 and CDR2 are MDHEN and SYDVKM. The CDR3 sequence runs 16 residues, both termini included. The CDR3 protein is CASGFADRDYGYTFGS.

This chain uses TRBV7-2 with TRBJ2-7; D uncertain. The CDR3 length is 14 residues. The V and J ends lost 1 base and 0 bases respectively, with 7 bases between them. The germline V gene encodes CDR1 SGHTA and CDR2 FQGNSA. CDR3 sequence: CASSLVVFSYEQYF. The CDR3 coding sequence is TGTGCCAGCAGCTTAGTTGTTTTCTCCTACGAGCAGTACTTC.

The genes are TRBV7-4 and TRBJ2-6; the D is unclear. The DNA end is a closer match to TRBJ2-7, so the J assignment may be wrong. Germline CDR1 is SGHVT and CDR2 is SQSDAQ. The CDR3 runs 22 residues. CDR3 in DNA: TGTGCCAGCAGCCCGTCATCTCTCTCGAGGCAACATAATATCCCTACACGAATCGAGCAGTACTTC. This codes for CASSPSSLSRQHNIPTRIEQYF.

The CDR3 sequence: CASSLASWSGGNTEAFF. As DNA, the CDR3 is TGTGCCAGCAGCTTAGCTTCATGGTCAGGGGGGAACACTGAAGCTTTCTTT. The rearrangement uses TRBV7-4 and TRBJ1-1; 7 bases match TRBD1. The CDR3 spans 17 residues. V trimming: 0 bases; J trimming: 1 base; junction bases outside the gene matches: 8. The germline V gene encodes CDR1 SGHVT and CDR2 SQSDAQ.

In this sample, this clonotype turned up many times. The CDR3 nucleotides are TGTGCCAGTAGTGCGGACAGGAGATACGAGCAGTACTTC. It codes for CASSADRRYEQYF. The J gene is TRBJ2-4, the V gene TRBV19; 7 bases match TRBD1. The end of the DNA is better explained by TRBJ2-7, so the J call may be wrong. Per germline, CDR1 LNHDA and CDR2 SQIVND (reference sequence). This CDR3 has 13 residues.

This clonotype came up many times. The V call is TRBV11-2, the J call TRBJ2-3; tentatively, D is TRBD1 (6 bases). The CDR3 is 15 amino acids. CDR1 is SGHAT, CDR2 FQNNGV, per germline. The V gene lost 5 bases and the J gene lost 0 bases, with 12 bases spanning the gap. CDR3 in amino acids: CASSPRQASTDTQYF. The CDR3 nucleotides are TGTGCCAGCAGCCCGAGACAGGCTAGCACAGATACGCAGTATTTT.

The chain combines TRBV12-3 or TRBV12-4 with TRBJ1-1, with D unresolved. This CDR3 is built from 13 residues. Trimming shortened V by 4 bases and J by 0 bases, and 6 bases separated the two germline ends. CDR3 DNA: TGTGCCAGCAGTTCTTTGATGAACACTGAAGCTTTCTTT. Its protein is CASSSLMNTEAFF.

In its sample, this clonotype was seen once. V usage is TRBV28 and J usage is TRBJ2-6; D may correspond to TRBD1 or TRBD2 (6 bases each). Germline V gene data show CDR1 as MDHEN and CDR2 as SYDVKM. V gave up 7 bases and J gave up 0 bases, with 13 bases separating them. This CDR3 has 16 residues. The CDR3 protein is CASKRGLSSGANVLTF. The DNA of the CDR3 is TGTGCCAGCAAACGGGGGCTGAGCTCTGGGGCCAACGTCCTGACTTTC.

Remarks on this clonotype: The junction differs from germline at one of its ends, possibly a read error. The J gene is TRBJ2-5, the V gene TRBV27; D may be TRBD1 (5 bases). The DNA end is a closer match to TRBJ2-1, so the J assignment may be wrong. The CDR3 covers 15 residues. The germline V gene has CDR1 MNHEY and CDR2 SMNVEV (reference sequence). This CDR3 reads CASRNRRLSYSEQFF. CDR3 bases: TGTGCCAGCAGAAACAGGCGTCTTTCCTACAGTGAGCAGTTCTTC.

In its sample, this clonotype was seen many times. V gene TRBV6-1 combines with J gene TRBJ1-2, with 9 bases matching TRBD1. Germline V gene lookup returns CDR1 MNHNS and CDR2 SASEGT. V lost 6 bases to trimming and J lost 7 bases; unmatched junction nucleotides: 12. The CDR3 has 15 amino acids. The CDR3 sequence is CASSKNDRGFSGYTF. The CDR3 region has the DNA TGTGCCAGCAGCAAGAATGACAGGGGGTTCTCTGGCTACACCTTC.

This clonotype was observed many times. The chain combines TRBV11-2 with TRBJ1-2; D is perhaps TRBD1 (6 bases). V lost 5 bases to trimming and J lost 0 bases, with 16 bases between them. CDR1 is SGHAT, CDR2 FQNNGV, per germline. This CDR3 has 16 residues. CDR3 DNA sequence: TGTGCCAGCAGCCCCCGGGTGACAGGAGCTAACTATGGCTACACCTTC. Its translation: CASSPRVTGANYGYTF.

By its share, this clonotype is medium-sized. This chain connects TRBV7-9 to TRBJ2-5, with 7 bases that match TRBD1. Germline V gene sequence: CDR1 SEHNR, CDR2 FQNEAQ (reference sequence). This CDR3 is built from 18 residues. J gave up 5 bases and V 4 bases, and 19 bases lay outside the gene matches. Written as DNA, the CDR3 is TGTGCCAGCAGCTCTTCTAACAGGGGACGACGCGGGCTGGAGACCCAGTACTTC. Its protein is CASSSSNRGRRGLETQYF.

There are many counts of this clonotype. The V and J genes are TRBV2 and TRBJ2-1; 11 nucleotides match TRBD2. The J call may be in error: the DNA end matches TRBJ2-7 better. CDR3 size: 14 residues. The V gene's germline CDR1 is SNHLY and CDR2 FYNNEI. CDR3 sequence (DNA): TGTGCCAGCAGTGAAATGGTAGCGGGAGGGAAGCAGTACTTC. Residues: CASSEMVAGGKQYF.

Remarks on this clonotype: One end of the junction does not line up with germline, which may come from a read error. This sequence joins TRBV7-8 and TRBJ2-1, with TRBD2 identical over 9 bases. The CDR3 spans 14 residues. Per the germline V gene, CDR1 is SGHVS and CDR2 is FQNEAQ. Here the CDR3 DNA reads TGTGCCAGCAGCTTGCCGGGACTAGCAAGCCAGGAGTACTTC. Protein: CASSLPGLASQEYF.

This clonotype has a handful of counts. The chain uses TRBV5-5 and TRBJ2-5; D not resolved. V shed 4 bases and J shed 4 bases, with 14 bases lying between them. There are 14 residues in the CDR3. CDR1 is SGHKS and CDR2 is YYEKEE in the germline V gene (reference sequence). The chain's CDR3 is CASSRPMGRETQYF. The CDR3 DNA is TGTGCCAGCAGCCGCCCCATGGGTCGAGAGACCCAGTACTTC.

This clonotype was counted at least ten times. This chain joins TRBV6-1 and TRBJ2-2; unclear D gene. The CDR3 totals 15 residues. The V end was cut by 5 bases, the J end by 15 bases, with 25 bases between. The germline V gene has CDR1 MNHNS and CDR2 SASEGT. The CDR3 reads CASSPGRHGIWSVFF. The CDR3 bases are TGTGCCAGCAGTCCCGGACGTCATGGTATCTGGTCGGTGTTTTTT.

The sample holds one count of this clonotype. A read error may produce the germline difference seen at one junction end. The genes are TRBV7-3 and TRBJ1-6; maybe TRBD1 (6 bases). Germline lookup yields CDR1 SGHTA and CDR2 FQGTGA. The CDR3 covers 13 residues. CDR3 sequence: CASGSRGGYEQYF. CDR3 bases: TGTGCCAGCGGCAGCAGGGGCGGCTACGAGCAGTACTTT.

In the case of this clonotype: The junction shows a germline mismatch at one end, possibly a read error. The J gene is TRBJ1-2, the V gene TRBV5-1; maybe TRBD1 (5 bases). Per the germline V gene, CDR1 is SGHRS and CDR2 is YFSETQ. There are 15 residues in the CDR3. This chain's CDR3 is CASSTGAELSYGNTF. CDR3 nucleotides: TGCGCCAGCAGCACCGGGGCCGAGCTGAGCTATGGCAACACCTTC. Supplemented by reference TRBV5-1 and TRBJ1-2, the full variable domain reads KAGVTQTPRYLIKTRGQQVTLSCSPISGHRSVSWYQQTPGQGLQFLFEYFSETQRNKGNFPGRFSGRQFSNSRSEMNVSTLELGDSALYLCASSTGAELSYGNTFGSGTRLTVV.

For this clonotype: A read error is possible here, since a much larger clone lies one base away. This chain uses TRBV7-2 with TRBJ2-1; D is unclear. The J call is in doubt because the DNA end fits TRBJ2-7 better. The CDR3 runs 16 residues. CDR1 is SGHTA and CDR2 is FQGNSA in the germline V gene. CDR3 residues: CASSLENTVRYNEQYF. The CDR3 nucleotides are TGTGCCAGCAGCTTAGAGAACACAGTAAGGTACAATGAGCAGTACTTC.

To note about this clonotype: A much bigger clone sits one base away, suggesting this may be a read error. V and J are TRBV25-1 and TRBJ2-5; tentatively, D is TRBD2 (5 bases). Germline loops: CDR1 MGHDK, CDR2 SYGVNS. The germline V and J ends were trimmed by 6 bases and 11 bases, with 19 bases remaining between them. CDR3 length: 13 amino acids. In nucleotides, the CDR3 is TGTGCCAGCAGCCGCTTTGGACTTTGGAAGCAGTACTTC. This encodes CASSRFGLWKQYF.

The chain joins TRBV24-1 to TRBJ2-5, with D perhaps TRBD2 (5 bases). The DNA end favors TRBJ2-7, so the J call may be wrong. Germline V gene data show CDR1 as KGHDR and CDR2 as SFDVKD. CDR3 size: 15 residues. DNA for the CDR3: TGTGCCACCAGTGACCCCGGAGCGGCTGTCTACGAGCAGTACTTC. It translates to CATSDPGAAVYEQYF.

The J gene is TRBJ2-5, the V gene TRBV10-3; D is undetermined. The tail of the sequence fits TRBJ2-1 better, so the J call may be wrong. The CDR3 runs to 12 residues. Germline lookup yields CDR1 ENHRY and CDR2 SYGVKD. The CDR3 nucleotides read TGTGCCATCAGTGTTTCGGCGAATGAGCAGTTCTTC. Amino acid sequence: CAISVSANEQFF.

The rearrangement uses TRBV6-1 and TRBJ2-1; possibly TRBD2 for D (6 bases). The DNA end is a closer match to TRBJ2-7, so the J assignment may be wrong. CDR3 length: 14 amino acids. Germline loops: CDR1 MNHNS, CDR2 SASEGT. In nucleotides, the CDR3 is TGTGCCAGTCATAACTTGGCGGGGAGAGCCGAGCAGTACTTC. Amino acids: CASHNLAGRAEQYF.

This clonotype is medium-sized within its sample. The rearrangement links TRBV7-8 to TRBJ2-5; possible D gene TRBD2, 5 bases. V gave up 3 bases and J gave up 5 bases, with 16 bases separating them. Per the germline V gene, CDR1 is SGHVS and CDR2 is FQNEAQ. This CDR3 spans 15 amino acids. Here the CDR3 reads CASSLFEAVLETQYF. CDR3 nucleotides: TGTGCCAGCAGCTTGTTTGAAGCGGTTCTCGAGACCCAGTACTTC.

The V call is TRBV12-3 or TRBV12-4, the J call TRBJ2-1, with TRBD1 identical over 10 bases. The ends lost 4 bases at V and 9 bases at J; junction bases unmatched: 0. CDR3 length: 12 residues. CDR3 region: CASSWTGGEQFF. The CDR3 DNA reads TGTGCCAGCAGTTGGACAGGGGGTGAGCAGTTCTTC.

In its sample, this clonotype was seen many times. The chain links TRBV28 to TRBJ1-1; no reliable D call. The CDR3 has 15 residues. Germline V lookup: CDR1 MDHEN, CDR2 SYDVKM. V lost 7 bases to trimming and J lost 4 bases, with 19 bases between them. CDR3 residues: CASTLTITRSTEAFF. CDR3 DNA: TGTGCCAGCACCCTAACCATAACACGGTCCACTGAAGCTTTCTTT.

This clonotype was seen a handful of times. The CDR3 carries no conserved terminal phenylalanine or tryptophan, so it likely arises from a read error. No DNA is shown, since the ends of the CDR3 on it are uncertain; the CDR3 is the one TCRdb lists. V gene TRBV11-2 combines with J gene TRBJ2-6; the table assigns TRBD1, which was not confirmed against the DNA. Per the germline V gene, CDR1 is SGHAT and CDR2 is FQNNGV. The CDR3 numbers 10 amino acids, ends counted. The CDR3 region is CASSLDRRGS.

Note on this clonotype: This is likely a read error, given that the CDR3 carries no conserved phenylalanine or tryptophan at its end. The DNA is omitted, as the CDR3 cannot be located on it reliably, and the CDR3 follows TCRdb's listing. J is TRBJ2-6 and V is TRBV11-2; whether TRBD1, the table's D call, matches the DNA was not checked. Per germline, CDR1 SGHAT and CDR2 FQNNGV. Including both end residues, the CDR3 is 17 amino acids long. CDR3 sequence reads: CASSLDRARPETQYFGA.